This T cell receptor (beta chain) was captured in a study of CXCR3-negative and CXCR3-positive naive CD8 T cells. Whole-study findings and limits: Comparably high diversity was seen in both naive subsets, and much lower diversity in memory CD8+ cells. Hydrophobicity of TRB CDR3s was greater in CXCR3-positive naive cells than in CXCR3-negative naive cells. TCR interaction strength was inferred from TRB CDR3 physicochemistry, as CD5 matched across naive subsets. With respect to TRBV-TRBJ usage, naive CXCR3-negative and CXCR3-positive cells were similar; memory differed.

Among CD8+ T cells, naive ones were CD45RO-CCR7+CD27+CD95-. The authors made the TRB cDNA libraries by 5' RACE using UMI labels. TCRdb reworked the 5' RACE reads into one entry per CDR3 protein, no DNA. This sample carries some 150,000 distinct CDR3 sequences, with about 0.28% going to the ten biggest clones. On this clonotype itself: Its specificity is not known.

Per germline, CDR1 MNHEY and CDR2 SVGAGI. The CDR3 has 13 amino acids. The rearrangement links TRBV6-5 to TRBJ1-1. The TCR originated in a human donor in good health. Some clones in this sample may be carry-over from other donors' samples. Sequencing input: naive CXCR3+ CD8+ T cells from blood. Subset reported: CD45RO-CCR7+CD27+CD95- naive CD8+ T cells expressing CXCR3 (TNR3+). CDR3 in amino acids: CASQVSMNTEAFF.